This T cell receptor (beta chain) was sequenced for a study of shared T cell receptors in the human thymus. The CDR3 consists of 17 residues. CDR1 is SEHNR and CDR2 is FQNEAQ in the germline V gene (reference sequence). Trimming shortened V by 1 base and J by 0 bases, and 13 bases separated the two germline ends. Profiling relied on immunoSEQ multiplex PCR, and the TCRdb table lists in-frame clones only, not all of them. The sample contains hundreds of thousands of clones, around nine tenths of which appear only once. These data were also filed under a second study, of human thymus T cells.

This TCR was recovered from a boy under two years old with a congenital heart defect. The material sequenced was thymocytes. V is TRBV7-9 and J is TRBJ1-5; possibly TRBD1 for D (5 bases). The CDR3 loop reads CASSLGRGRTSNQPQHF. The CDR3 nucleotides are TGTGCCAGCAGCTTAGGAAGGGGCAGAACTAGCAATCAGCCCCAGCATTTT.